These T cell receptor beta chains were read from a single sample in a study of blood T cells in healthy people across ages. Each CDR3 protein gets one entry after TCRdb re-called the 5' RACE reads with MiXCR. Counted here are 1.5 million to 2 million distinct CDR3 sequences, around half occurring once; the ten biggest clones make up less than 2.5%. The material sequenced was blood. The receptors stem from a woman aged 40 to 50 in good health. Both conserved end residues are part of each CDR3. D genes are given only for firm matches. Not every row has a clone size; where given, it reads once, few, many or a size class.

>TRBJ1-2|TRBV5-6|few|TRBD1
CASSLKLGQSLYGYTF
TGTGCCAGCAGCTTGAAGTTGGGACAGTCCCTCTATGGCTACACCTTC
>TRBJ2-7|TRBV14|NA|NA
CASSRGTQLEQYF
TGTGCCAGCAGCCGAGGGACTCAACTCGAGCAGTACTTC
>TRBJ2-3|TRBV6-1|few|NA
CASIWRGGTDTQYF
TGTGCCAGCATTTGGCGGGGCGGCACAGATACGCAGTATTTT
>TRBJ2-3|TRBV7-8|NA|NA
CASSLGAGSGDTQYF
TGTGCCAGCAGCCTTGGGGCTGGATCGGGAGATACGCAGTATTTT
>TRBJ2-1|TRBV7-7|few|TRBD2
CASSLFPTSGGVNNEQFF
TGTGCTAGCAGCCTCTTCCCTACTAGCGGGGGGGTCAACAATGAGCAGTTCTTC
>TRBJ1-2|TRBV27|NA|NA
CASKHQGLSLYGYTF
TGTGCCAGTAAACACCAGGGCCTATCACTGTATGGCTACACCTTC
>TRBJ1-2|TRBV4-1|NA|NA
CASSQAPYGYTF
TGCGCCAGCAGCCAAGCACCCTATGGCTACACCTTC
>TRBJ2-5|TRBV4-3|few|NA
CASSQDRPSRGETQYF
TGCGCCAGCAGCCAAGACAGGCCTAGTCGGGGGGAGACCCAGTACTTC
>TRBJ1-4|TRBV9|NA|TRBD1
CASSVSPGQPEKLFF
TGTGCCAGCAGCGTGTCTCCGGGACAGCCAGAAAAACTGTTTTTT
>TRBJ2-3|TRBV5-1|NA|TRBD1
CASSFTGAAGTDTQYF
TGCGCCAGCAGCTTCACAGGGGCCGCCGGCACAGATACGCAGTATTTT
>TRBJ2-3|TRBV6-5|NA|NA
CASTPVLADTQYF
TGTGCCAGCACCCCCGTGTTGGCAGATACGCAGTATTTT
>TRBJ2-7|TRBV6-2/TRBV6-3|NA|NA
CASSWQSSYEQYF
TGTGCCAGCAGTTGGCAGAGCTCCTACGAGCAGTACTTC
>TRBJ1-1|TRBV25-1|few|NA
CASSPPNSGRKGTEAFF
TGTGCCAGCAGTCCACCTAACTCGGGACGGAAGGGCACTGAAGCTTTCTTT
>TRBJ1-2|TRBV5-1|NA|NA
CASSFGGSDYGYTF
TGCGCCAGCAGCTTCGGGGGATCGGACTATGGCTACACCTTC
>TRBJ2-1|TRBV6-5|few|NA
CASSYSQPYNEQFF
TGTGCCAGCAGTTACTCACAGCCCTACAATGAGCAGTTCTTC
>TRBJ2-3|TRBV29-1|few|NA
CSVRGTTTDTQYF
TGCAGCGTGAGGGGGACAACCACAGATACGCAGTATTTT
>TRBJ2-5|TRBV21-1|NA|NA
CASSKGPRTSGPIQETQYF
TGTGCCAGCAGCAAGGGCCCTAGAACTAGCGGGCCAATCCAAGAGACCCAGTACTTC
>TRBJ1-4|TRBV2|NA|TRBD1
CASSQTGAGEKLFF
TGTGCCAGCAGTCAAACAGGGGCGGGTGAAAAACTGTTTTTT
>TRBJ2-7|TRBV3-1|few|NA
CASSETRGAFYEQYF
TGTGCCAGCAGCGAAACTCGCGGGGCGTTCTACGAGCAGTACTTC
>TRBJ1-5|TRBV7-2|NA|NA
CASSLVVGVSQPQHF
TGTGCCAGCAGCTTAGTGGTCGGGGTGAGTCAGCCCCAGCATTTT
>TRBJ2-1|TRBV29-1|NA|NA
CSVGVRSSYNEQFF
TGCAGCGTTGGAGTCCGGAGCTCCTACAATGAGCAGTTCTTC
>TRBJ2-7|TRBV3-1|NA|NA
CASSRNPGTDAYEQYF
TGTGCCAGCAGTCGGAATCCCGGGACTGATGCCTACGAGCAGTACTTC
>TRBJ2-5|TRBV7-2|few|NA
CASSLAAGRRETQYF
TGTGCCAGCAGCTTAGCGGCAGGCCGCCGAGAGACCCAGTACTTC
>TRBJ2-1|TRBV27|few|TRBD2
CASSLGTSPSKSNEQFF
TGTGCCAGCAGTTTGGGGACTAGCCCTAGTAAGAGCAATGAGCAGTTCTTC
>TRBJ2-5|TRBV7-9|NA|TRBD2
CASRGSGGTKETQYF
TGTGCCAGCAGGGGGAGCGGGGGGACAAAAGAGACCCAGTACTTC
>TRBJ2-1|TRBV13|few|TRBD2
CASSLPAGGSGEQFF
TGTGCCAGCAGCTTACCAGCGGGGGGGAGCGGGGAGCAGTTCTTC
>TRBJ2-1|TRBV7-2|NA|NA
CASSLMQGYEQFF
TGTGCCAGCAGCCTCATGCAGGGCTACGAGCAGTTCTTC
>TRBJ2-7|TRBV29-1|NA|NA
CSGPDSTPSDEQYF
TGCAGCGGGCCAGACTCGACCCCGTCGGACGAGCAGTACTTC
>TRBJ2-5|TRBV7-2|few|TRBD2
CASSSPWGGPRETQYF
TGTGCCAGCAGCTCGCCCTGGGGGGGACCCCGAGAGACCCAGTACTTC
>TRBJ2-5|TRBV7-9|NA|NA
CASSSQGGRETQYF
TGTGCCAGCAGCTCACAGGGGGGGAGAGAGACCCAGTACTTC
>TRBJ2-7|TRBV6-5|NA|NA
CASRQGQIYEQYF
TGTGCCAGCAGGCAGGGACAAATCTACGAGCAGTACTTC
>TRBJ2-3|TRBV6-1|NA|NA
CASSARSQDTQYF
TGTGCCAGCAGTGCCCGGTCACAAGATACGCAGTATTTT
>TRBJ1-4|TRBV4-2|NA|NA
CASSHPQTNEKLFF
TGTGCCAGCAGCCACCCTCAGACTAATGAAAAACTGTTTTTT
>TRBJ2-3|TRBV9|few|NA
CASSVGPQKGGSTDTQYF
TGTGCCAGCAGCGTAGGCCCCCAGAAGGGGGGTAGCACAGATACGCAGTATTTT
>TRBJ1-4|TRBV29-1|NA|TRBD1
CSVQTGEDEKLFF
TGCAGCGTCCAGACAGGGGAGGATGAAAAACTGTTTTTT
>TRBJ1-1|TRBV12-5|NA|NA
CASGLVRGGYTEAFF
TGTGCTAGTGGTTTGGTACGAGGAGGGTACACTGAAGCTTTCTTT
>TRBJ2-1|TRBV4-2|NA|TRBD2
CASSQEGGTSGGPYNEQFF
TGTGCCAGCAGCCAAGAGGGTGGGACTAGCGGGGGGCCCTACAATGAGCAGTTCTTC
>TRBJ2-3|TRBV5-1|NA|TRBD2
CASRSSGGANTQYF
TGCGCCAGCAGGTCTAGCGGGGGGGCGAATACGCAGTATTTT
>TRBJ1-2|TRBV6-5|many|TRBD1
CASSYGTGANYGYTF
TGTGCCAGCAGTTACGGGACAGGGGCTAACTATGGCTACACCTTC
>TRBJ1-1|TRBV5-1|NA|NA
CASSFAVMNTEAFF
TGCGCCAGCAGCTTCGCGGTAATGAACACTGAAGCTTTCTTT